This T cell receptor (beta chain) was obtained from a study of T cells in narcolepsy. In its sample, this clone was seen a few times. The CDR3 totals 16 residues. V dropped 0 bases and J dropped 7; count of bases not matched to a gene: 8. Germline-derived CDR1 and CDR2 are MNHEY and SVGAGI. Assay used: immunoSEQ multiplex PCR; TCRdb lists only in-frame clones, some missing. The table records some 34,000 clones, around 90% of them present only once. This receptor was taken from a human donor with narcolepsy. Sequencing used CD45RA- memory CD4+ T cells from PBMCs. The rearrangement joins TRBV6-5 to TRBJ2-1, with 8 bases identical to TRBD2. CDR3 DNA sequence: TGTGCCAGCAGTTACTCGAGGCGGGGGGCCGGGAATGAGCAGTTCTTC. As protein: CASSYSRRGAGNEQFF.